The 14 T cell receptor beta chains presented below share a single source sample, sequenced in a study of spatial heterogeneity in lung cancer. Each CDR3 protein gets one entry after TCRdb re-called the 5' RACE reads with MiXCR. The table shows 7,000 or so distinct CDR3 sequences, with around 5% occurring only once. Time point: sample taken at primary tumor resection. The authors sequenced whole RNA from tumor, nontumor lung or frozen PBMC without sorting. This sample comprised normal lung tissue next to the tumor, obtained at surgery. The receptors come from a female donor with early-stage non-small cell lung cancer.

This clonotype was seen at least ten times. Little can be read into the size of this beta chain, an off-target read in a library designed for alpha chains. The J gene is TRBJ2-1, the V gene TRBV5-1; perhaps D is TRBD1 or TRBD2 (6 bases each). Germline values: CDR1 SGHRS, CDR2 YFSETQ. V was clipped by 3 bases and J by 6 bases, with 19 bases between them. The CDR3 runs to 16 residues. The CDR3 region is CASSSSWTGARNEQFF. The CDR3 DNA is TGCGCCAGCAGCTCCAGCTGGACGGGGGCTCGCAATGAGCAGTTCTTC.

Worth noting for this clonotype: This beta chain came through as a stray read in a library set up for alpha chains, and its size says little. The CDR3 is CAISVGTGVGGELFF. As DNA, the CDR3 is TGTGCCATCAGTGTCGGGACAGGTGTTGGCGGGGAGCTGTTTTTT. The rearrangement links TRBV10-3 to TRBJ2-2; 8 bases line up with TRBD1. V lost 4 bases to trimming and J lost 7 bases; unmatched junction nucleotides: 8. The CDR3 contains 15 residues. The germline gives CDR1 ENHRY, CDR2 SYGVKD.

On this clonotype: One end of the junction is discordant with germline, which a read error may explain. This beta chain slipped into a library made for alpha chains as a stray read, so its size is not meaningful. The chain couples TRBV18 to TRBJ2-7; TRBD1 aligns across 8 bases. The V gene's germline CDR1 is KGHSH and CDR2 LQKENI. The CDR3 extends over 15 amino acids. DNA for the CDR3: TGTGCCAACTCACCCTCAGGGGGCACAAGCTACGAGCAGTACTTC. Protein product: CANSPSGGTSYEQYF.

This clonotype was seen at least ten times. This beta chain came through as a stray read in a library set up for alpha chains, and its size says little. The chain has TRBV24-1 and TRBJ1-2; no firm D call. This CDR3 region has 12 residues. V lost 7 bases, J lost 7 bases, and 12 bases lay in between. Germline values: CDR1 KGHDR, CDR2 SFDVKD. The CDR3 coding sequence is TGTGCCACCAGCACAGAGTCCGGTGGCTACACCTTC. Its protein is CATSTESGGYTF.

Only a few counts were recorded for this clonotype. A much larger clonotype is one base distant, so this may be a read error. With the library built for alpha chains, this beta chain is off target and its frequency is not meaningful. V gene TRBV18 combines with J gene TRBJ1-2, with a weak D call TRBD1 (5 bases). The germline gives CDR1 KGHSH, CDR2 LQKENI. The CDR3 length is 13 residues. CDR3 coding DNA: TGTACCAGCTCACCAGGGACGAACTATGGCTACACCTTC. This gives the protein CTSSPGTNYGYTF.

This clonotype is medium-sized in the sample. This beta chain slipped into a library made for alpha chains as a stray read, so its size is not meaningful. V usage is TRBV7-9 and J usage is TRBJ2-7; 10 bases agree with TRBD2. The CDR3 is made up of 17 amino acids. The junction had 13 bases not matched to a gene; V was cut back by 3 bases and J by 5 bases. CDR1 SEHNR and CDR2 FQNEAQ come from the germline V gene (reference sequence). The CDR3 loop reads CASSFGQTASGRDEQYF. The CDR3 bases are TGTGCCAGCAGCTTTGGTCAGACAGCTAGCGGGAGAGACGAGCAGTACTTC. Variable domain in full (rest from reference TRBV7-9 and TRBJ2-7): DTGVSQNPRHKITKRGQNVTFRCDPISEHNRLYWYRQTLGQGPEFLTYFQNEAQLEKSRLLSDRFSAERPKGSFSTLEIQRTEQGDSAMYLCASSFGQTASGRDEQYFGPGTRLTVT.

In this sample, this clonotype is medium-sized. For a library built for alpha chains, this beta chain is a stray read; little rests on its size. The chain uses TRBV10-3 and TRBJ1-2, with D unclear. This CDR3 spans 10 amino acids. CDR1 is ENHRY, CDR2 SYGVKD, per germline. V lost 6 bases to trimming and J lost 7 bases, with 6 bases between them. CDR3 amino acids: CAIRGGGYTF. The CDR3, as DNA: TGTGCCATCAGGGGTGGTGGCTACACCTTC.

By proportion, this clonotype is medium-sized (0.01 to 0.1%). Since the library was made to target alpha chains, this beta chain is a stray read and its abundance is not meaningful. The CDR3 here is CAIRVTGANVLTF. In DNA, the CDR3 is TGTGCCATTAGGGTGACTGGGGCCAACGTCCTGACTTTC. This chain links TRBV12-3 or TRBV12-4 with TRBJ2-6; D unresolved. V lost 10 bases and J 2 bases, leaving 9 bases between the germline ends. The CDR3 is 13 residues long.

Notes on this clonotype: A library prepared for alpha chains yielded this beta chain as an off-target read; its size is of little meaning. V usage is TRBV5-1 and J usage is TRBJ1-1; no reliable D call. V was pared by 4 bases and J by 2 bases, with 12 bases between. Germline V gives CDR1 SGHRS, CDR2 YFSETQ. CDR3 length: 14 residues. Written as DNA, the CDR3 is TGCGCCAGCAGCGGACCGGGTCCCAACACTGAAGCTTTCTTT. As protein: CASSGPGPNTEAFF.

Notes on this clonotype: This may stem from a read error, because a much larger clone lies one nucleotide away. Since it is a stray read in a library aimed at alpha chains, this beta chain has a size that is not meaningful. The chain combines TRBV20-1 with TRBJ2-1; TRBD2 matches at 14 bases. There are 16 residues in the CDR3. CDR1 and CDR2 from the germline V gene are DFQATT and SNEGSKA (reference sequence). Unmatched junction bases numbered 7, after V lost 5 bases and J lost 4 bases. CDR3 sequence: CSAGPGTSGSYNEQFF. For the CDR3, the DNA is TGCAGTGCTGGCCCGGGGACTAGCGGGAGTTACAATGAGCAGTTCTTC.

This clonotype was counted ten times or more. An end of the junction differs from the germline gene, which may be a read error. Because this beta chain is a stray read in a library intended to capture alpha chains, its abundance should not be given much weight. V and J are TRBV7-7 and TRBJ2-3, with a weak D call TRBD2 (5 bases). This CDR3 spans 13 amino acids. Germline V gene sequence: CDR1 SSHAT, CDR2 FNYEAQ (reference sequence). Here the CDR3 DNA reads TGTGCTAGCAGCCCTCGGACTGATAATACGCAGTATTTT. The encoded protein is CASSPRTDNTQYF.

This clonotype was detected many times. This beta chain slipped into a library made for alpha chains as a stray read, so its size is not meaningful. This chain links TRBV21-1 with TRBJ2-7; TRBD1, the table's D call, was not compared with the DNA. TRBV21-1 is recorded as a pseudogene. This CDR3 spans 13 amino acids. CDR3 in amino acids: CASIEDNSYEQYF. In DNA form, the CDR3 reads TGTGCCAGCATAGAGGACAACTCCTACGAGCAGTACTTC.

This clonotype was picked up many times. This beta chain appears as a stray read in a library generated for alpha chains; its size is not informative. The V and J genes are TRBV10-3 and TRBJ2-1; a weak D match, TRBD2 (6 bases). The V gene lost 2 bases and the J gene lost 5 bases, with 10 bases spanning the gap. In germline, CDR1 is ENHRY, CDR2 SYGVKD. There are 14 residues in the CDR3. The CDR3 sequence: CAISETGLHNEQFF. The CDR3 nucleotides are TGTGCCATCAGTGAGACGGGACTCCACAATGAGCAGTTCTTC.

On this clonotype: Because the library targeted alpha chains, this beta chain is an off-target read whose size means little. The chain recombines TRBV2 with TRBJ2-7; tentative D call: TRBD2 (5 bases). Germline lookup yields CDR1 SNHLY and CDR2 FYNNEI. This CDR3 comprises 13 residues. The V end was cut by 4 bases, the J end by 0 bases, with 7 bases between. The CDR3 DNA follows: TGTGCCAGCAGTGGAGAGGGCTCCTACGAGCAGTACTTC. Its protein is CASSGEGSYEQYF.